This TCR beta chain is drawn from a study of T-cell memory formation after mild COVID-19 (dated by TCRdb to 2020 to 2022). Regarding the research as a whole: TCR sequence clusters from the two donors were largely donor specific. In two donors, T-cell clones that expanded and contracted after mild COVID-19 were tracked by sequencing TCRalpha and TCRbeta repertoires over time. The cohort comprised two young, previously healthy adult volunteers, one female and one male.

Measured from the cysteine to the phenylalanine, the CDR3 is 15 residues long. The entry retains the CDR3 DNA only, 45 bases that are in frame from base 1. CDR1 and CDR2, per the germline V gene, are SGHAT and FQNNGV. V is cut back by 5 bases and J by 4 bases, with 6 bases in the junction unmatched. Ficoll-Paque density gradient centrifugation was the method used to isolate PBMCs. The paper's findings and limits, for the study overall: Contracting CD4+ clones turned up mainly in the CM and EM memory subsets, whereas EMRA was where CD8+ clones were enriched. Clones that contracted from day 15 to 85 showed balanced CD4/CD8 phenotypes, whereas a second wave of clones that expanded from day 15 to 37 leaned towards CD4+. Only a couple of mild cases were covered in the study, and larger cohorts including severe cases with pre-infection samples were considered necessary. Whether the second-wave clones peaking on day 37 were SARS-CoV-2 specific was not confirmed. The detection of some responding clones in pre-infection memory suggests that pre-existing cross-reactive memory T cells joined the SARS-CoV-2 response.

This clonotype occurred a few times. Its antigen specificity is not known. There are no base qualities to consult, and no much larger clone falls within one base. Data came from an Illumina NovaSeq 6000. Using 5'RACE with constant-segment primers, TCRalpha and TCRbeta cDNA libraries were constructed, with sample barcodes and unique molecular identifiers added in the process. Trizol reagent was used to extract RNA from every sample. Amplification of the libraries took two PCR steps, and the second step added a second sample barcode plus Illumina TruSeq adapters. Sequencing of libraries was performed on an Illumina NovaSeq with 2 x 150 bp paired-end reads. As for the original processing: With migec v1.2.7, reads were demultiplexed and then collapsed into UMI-guided consensus sequences. Using mixcr v2.1.11, UMI consensuses were aligned to TRA and TRB V and J templates and then assembled into clonotypes. Expanded or contracted clonotypes were those called significant by both edgeR and NoisET, with noise models trained on biological replicates. edgeR calls used a false discovery rate-adjusted p below 0.01 and a log2 fold-change threshold of 1. As an exploratory analysis of dynamics, max-normalized trajectories of the 1000 most abundant clonotypes were examined with PCA combined with hierarchical clustering. The CD4 or CD8 phenotype of responding clones was assigned using the separately sequenced CD4+ and CD8+ repertoires. TCRdb ran its own pipeline on the public reads, namely fastp trimming at Q25 and MiXCR clone calling, and kept in-frame beta chains. CDR3 protein duplicates are merged, each entry listing the most common genes and DNA. TCRdb, not the original authors, processed these V and J calls. The sample yields about 290,000 distinct CDR3 sequences; around 15% were counted once. The ten largest clonotypes hold around a fifth of the sample.

This sequence originates from a man younger than 35 who had mild COVID-19 (a few samples of this study predate the infection). The sample titles of this study are shuffled in the database, so cell type and time point are left out; the donor was told from shared clones. The chain joins TRBV11-2 to TRBJ2-5; 11 nucleotides in the junction match TRBD2. The sequenced sample consisted of PBMCs or a T cell subset sorted from them (not recorded which). The base sequence is TGTGCCAGCAGCGAAGTACTAGCGGGGGTAGAGACCCAGTACTTC. Its coded protein is CASSEVLAGVETQYF.